A selection of T cell receptor beta chains follows, all from one sample in a study of OX40 agonist ivuxolimab in advanced cancers. The repertoire was sequenced with immunoSEQ multiplex PCR; TCRdb's copy has only in-frame clones and lacks some. Here the sample spans 50,000 to 70,000 clones, 80% to 90% being singletons. Sequenced material: CD4+ or CD8+ T cells sorted from blood, taken in a trial of the OX40 agonist ivuxolimab. Receptors were obtained from an adult with an advanced solid tumor such as melanoma, head and neck, liver or kidney cancer. The CDR3 runs from the conserved cysteine through the conserved F or W. The order of the fields is V gene, clone size, J gene, D gene, CDR3 protein, CDR3 DNA. The D gene is left open where the match is weak. Only part of the rows carry a size: once, few, many, or a class if the clone is expanded.

V: TRBV10-3; size: .; J: TRBJ1-1; D: .; CDR3: CAISELGNTEAFF; DNA: TGTGCCATCAGTGAGCTGGGGAACACTGAAGCTTTCTTT
V: TRBV5-1; size: .; J: TRBJ2-7; D: .; CDR3: CASSLGFDSYEQYF; DNA: TGCGCCAGCAGCTTGGGGTTCGATTCCTACGAGCAGTACTTC
V: TRBV7-2; size: once; J: TRBJ2-3; D: TRBD1; CDR3: CASSLGQGSTDTQYF; DNA: TGTGCCAGCAGCTTAGGACAGGGGAGCACAGATACGCAGTATTTT
V: TRBV27; size: .; J: TRBJ1-5; D: .; CDR3: CASSLQGANQPQHF; DNA: TGTGCCAGCAGTCTACAGGGCGCCAATCAGCCCCAGCATTTT
V: TRBV27; size: .; J: TRBJ2-7; D: TRBD2; CDR3: CASSLIPTGGPYEQYF; DNA: TGTGCCAGCAGTTTAATCCCCACGGGAGGGCCCTACGAGCAGTACTTC
V: TRBV27; size: .; J: TRBJ2-3; D: .; CDR3: CASSLFGDTQYF; DNA: TGTGCCAGCAGTTTATTCGGAGATACGCAGTATTTT
V: TRBV5-1; size: .; J: TRBJ2-7; D: .; CDR3: CASSPTGPYEQYF; DNA: TGCGCCAGCAGCCCGACTGGTCCCTACGAGCAGTACTTC
V: TRBV25-1; size: .; J: TRBJ1-3; D: .; CDR3: CASSSGNTIYF; DNA: TGTGCCAGCAGTAGTGGAAACACCATATATTTT
V: TRBV5-1; size: .; J: TRBJ2-2; D: TRBD1; CDR3: CASSFTGANGELFF; DNA: TGCGCCAGCAGCTTCACAGGGGCCAACGGGGAGCTGTTTTTT
V: TRBV7-9; size: .; J: TRBJ2-1; D: .; CDR3: CASSQAGSAGNEQFF; DNA: TGTGCCAGCAGCCAAGCCGGGTCTGCGGGCAATGAGCAGTTCTTC
V: TRBV4-1; size: .; J: TRBJ2-7; D: TRBD1; CDR3: CASSQAEDRRYEQYF; DNA: TGCGCCAGCAGCCAAGCCGAGGACAGGCGATACGAGCAGTACTTC
V: TRBV30; size: .; J: TRBJ2-5; D: .; CDR3: CAWTGEGQETQYF; DNA: TGTGCCTGGACTGGGGAAGGACAAGAGACCCAGTACTTC
V: TRBV2; size: .; J: TRBJ2-1; D: .; CDR3: CASRGAPSYNEQFF; DNA: TGTGCCAGCAGGGGCGCCCCTAGCTACAATGAGCAGTTCTTC
V: TRBV5-1; size: .; J: TRBJ2-1; D: .; CDR3: CASSRRDASYNEQFF; DNA: TGCGCCAGCAGCCGCCGGGACGCCTCCTACAATGAGCAGTTCTTC
V: TRBV4-1; size: .; J: TRBJ2-7; D: .; CDR3: CASSGRGPEQYF; DNA: TGCGCCAGCAGCGGTCGGGGTCCCGAGCAGTACTTC
V: TRBV7-6; size: .; J: TRBJ2-1; D: .; CDR3: CASSLPGSYNEQFF; DNA: TGTGCCAGCAGCTTACCGGGCTCCTACAATGAGCAGTTCTTC
V: TRBV7-9; size: .; J: TRBJ2-4; D: TRBD1; CDR3: CASSLGQGALGNIQYF; DNA: TGTGCCAGCAGCTTAGGACAGGGGGCGCTTGGAAACATTCAGTACTTC
V: TRBV10-1; size: .; J: TRBJ2-7; D: .; CDR3: CASSEGGSDWGEQYF; DNA: TGCGCCAGCAGTGAAGGGGGAAGCGATTGGGGTGAGCAGTACTTC
V: TRBV7-9; size: .; J: TRBJ2-7; D: .; CDR3: CASSSGTRYEQYF; DNA: TGTGCCAGCAGCTCGGGGACTCGCTACGAGCAGTACTTC
V: TRBV7-8; size: .; J: TRBJ2-7; D: TRBD2; CDR3: CASSLVSGTSGMYEQYF; DNA: TGTGCCAGCAGCTTAGTCTCTGGGACTAGCGGGATGTACGAGCAGTACTTC